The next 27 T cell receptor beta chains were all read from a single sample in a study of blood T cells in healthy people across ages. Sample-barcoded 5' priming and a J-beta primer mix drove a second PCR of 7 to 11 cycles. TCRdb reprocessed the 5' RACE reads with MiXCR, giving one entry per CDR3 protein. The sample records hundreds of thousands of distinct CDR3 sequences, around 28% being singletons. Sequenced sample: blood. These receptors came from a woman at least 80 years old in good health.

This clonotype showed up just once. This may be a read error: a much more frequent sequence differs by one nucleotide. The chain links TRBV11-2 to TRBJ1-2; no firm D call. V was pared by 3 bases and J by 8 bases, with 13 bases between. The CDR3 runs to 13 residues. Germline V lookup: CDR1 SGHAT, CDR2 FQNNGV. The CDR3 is CASSFRRERGYTF. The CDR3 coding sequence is TGTGCCAGCAGCTTCCGACGGGAGAGGGGCTACACCTTC.

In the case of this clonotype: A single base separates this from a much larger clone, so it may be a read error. The CDR3 sequence: CASSLCGEQYF. DNA for the CDR3: TGTGCCAGCAGTTTATGCGGTGAGCAGTACTTC. The chain joins TRBV12-3 or TRBV12-4 to TRBJ2-5, with D unresolved. The CDR3 length is 11 residues. V gave up 2 bases and J gave up 11 bases, with 9 bases separating them.

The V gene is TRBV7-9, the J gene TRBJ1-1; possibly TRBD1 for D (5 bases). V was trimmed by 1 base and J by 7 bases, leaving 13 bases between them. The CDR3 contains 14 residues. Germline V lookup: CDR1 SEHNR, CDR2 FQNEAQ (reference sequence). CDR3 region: CASSLVVGGVEAFF. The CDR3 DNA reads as TGTGCCAGCAGCTTAGTGGTTGGGGGAGTTGAAGCTTTCTTT.

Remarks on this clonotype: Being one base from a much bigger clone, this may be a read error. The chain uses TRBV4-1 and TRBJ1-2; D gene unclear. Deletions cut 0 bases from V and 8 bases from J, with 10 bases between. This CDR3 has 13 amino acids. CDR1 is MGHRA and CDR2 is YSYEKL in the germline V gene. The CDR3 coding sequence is TGCGCCAGCAGCCAAGATGATTGGGGAGGCTACACCTTC. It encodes CASSQDDWGGYTF.

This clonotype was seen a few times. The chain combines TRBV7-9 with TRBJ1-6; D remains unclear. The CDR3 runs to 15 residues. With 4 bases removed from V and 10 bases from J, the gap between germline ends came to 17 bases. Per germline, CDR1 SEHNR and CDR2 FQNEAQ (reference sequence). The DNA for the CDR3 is TGTGCCAGCAGCTCGCCCTTAACCCCCAACTCACCCCTCCACTTT. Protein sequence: CASSSPLTPNSPLHF.

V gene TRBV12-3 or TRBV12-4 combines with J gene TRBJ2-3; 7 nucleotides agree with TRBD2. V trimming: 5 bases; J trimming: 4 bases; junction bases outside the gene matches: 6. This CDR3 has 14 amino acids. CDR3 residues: CASSAGVPADTQYF. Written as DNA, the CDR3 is TGTGCCAGCAGTGCGGGAGTCCCCGCAGATACGCAGTATTTT.

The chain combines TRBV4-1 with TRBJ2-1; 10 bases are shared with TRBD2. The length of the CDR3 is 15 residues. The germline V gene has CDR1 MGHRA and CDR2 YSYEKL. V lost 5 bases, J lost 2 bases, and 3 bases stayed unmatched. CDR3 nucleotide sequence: TGCGCCAGCAGCAACGGACTAGCGGCCTACAATGAGCAGTTCTTC. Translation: CASSNGLAAYNEQFF.

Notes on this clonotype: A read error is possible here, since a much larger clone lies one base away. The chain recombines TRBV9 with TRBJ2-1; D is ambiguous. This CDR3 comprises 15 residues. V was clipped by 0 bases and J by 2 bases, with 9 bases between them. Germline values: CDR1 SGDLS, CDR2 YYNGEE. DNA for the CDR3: TGTGCCAGCAGCGTAGGGGGTAGTACCTACAATGAGCAGTTCTTC. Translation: CASSVGGSTYNEQFF.

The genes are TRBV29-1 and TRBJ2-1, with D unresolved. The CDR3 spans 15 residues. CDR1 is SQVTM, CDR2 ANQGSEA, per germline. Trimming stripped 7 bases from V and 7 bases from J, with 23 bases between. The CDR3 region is CSANLVALGKNEQFF. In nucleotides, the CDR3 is TGCAGCGCCAACTTGGTCGCTTTAGGAAAGAATGAGCAGTTCTTC.

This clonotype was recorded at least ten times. The CDR3 loop is CASSQGQLNQPQHF. CDR3 nucleotide sequence: TGTGCCAGCAGCCAGGGACAGCTTAATCAGCCCCAGCATTTT. The chain combines TRBV7-2 with TRBJ1-5, with 7 bases aligning to TRBD1. The CDR3 extends over 14 amino acids. V dropped 5 bases and J dropped 4; count of bases not matched to a gene: 5. Germline loops: CDR1 SGHTA, CDR2 FQGNSA.

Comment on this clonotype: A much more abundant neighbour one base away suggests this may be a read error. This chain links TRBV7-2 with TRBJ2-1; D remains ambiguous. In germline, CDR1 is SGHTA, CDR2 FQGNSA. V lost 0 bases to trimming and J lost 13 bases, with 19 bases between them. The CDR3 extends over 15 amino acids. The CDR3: CASSLATSNMLPQFF. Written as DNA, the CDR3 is TGTGCCAGCAGCTTAGCCACCAGTAACATGTTGCCCCAGTTCTTC.

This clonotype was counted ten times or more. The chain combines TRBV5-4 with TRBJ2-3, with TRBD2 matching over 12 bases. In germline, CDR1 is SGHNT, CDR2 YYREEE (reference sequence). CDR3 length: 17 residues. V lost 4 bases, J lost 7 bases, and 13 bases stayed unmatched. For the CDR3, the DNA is TGTGCCAGCAGCGGCACACGGACTAGCGGGGCCGCTAATACGCAGTATTTT. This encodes CASSGTRTSGAANTQYF.

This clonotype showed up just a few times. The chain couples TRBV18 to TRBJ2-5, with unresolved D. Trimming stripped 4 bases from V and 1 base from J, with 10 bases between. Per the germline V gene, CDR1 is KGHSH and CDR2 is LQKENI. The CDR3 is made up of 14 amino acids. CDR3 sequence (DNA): TGTGCCAGCTCACAACGGGTCGCCCAAGAGACCCAGTACTTC. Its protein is CASSQRVAQETQYF.

The CDR3 sequence is CASSLREGLQYF. CDR3 nucleotide sequence: TGTGCCAGCAGCCTACGGGAGGGACTCCAGTACTTC. The chain recombines TRBV7-9 with TRBJ2-5; 8 nucleotides agree with TRBD2. V shed 5 bases, J shed 10 bases, and the junction held 6 bases outside the gene matches. CDR3 length: 12 residues. Germline V gives CDR1 SEHNR, CDR2 FQNEAQ (reference sequence).

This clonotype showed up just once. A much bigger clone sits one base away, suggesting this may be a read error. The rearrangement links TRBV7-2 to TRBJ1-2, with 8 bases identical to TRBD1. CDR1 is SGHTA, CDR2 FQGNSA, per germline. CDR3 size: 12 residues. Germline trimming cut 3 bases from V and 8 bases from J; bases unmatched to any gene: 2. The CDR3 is CTSSFTGGGYTF. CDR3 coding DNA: TGTACCAGCAGCTTCACAGGGGGAGGCTACACCTTC.

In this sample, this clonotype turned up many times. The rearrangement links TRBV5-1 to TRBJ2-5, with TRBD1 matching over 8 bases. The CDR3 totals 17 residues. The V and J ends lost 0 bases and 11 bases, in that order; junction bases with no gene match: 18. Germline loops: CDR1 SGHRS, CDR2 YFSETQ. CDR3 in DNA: TGCGCCAGCAGCTTGGTACAGGCGCGGACAGGGTATGTCGGGCAGTACTTC. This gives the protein CASSLVQARTGYVGQYF.

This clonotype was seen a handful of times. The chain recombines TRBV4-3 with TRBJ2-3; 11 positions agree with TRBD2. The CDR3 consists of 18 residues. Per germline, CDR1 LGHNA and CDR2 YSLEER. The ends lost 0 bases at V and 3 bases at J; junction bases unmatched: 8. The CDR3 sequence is CASSQEGSGGAWTDTQYF. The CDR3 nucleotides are TGCGCCAGCAGCCAAGAAGGTAGCGGGGGGGCTTGGACAGATACGCAGTATTTT.

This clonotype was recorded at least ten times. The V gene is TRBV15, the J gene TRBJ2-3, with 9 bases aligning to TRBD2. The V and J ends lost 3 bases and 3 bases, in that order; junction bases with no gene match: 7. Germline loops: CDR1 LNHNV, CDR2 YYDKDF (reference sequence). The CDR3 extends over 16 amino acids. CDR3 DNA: TGTGCCACCAGCAGCCCGGGACTAGCTATAACAGATACGCAGTATTTT. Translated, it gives CATSSPGLAITDTQYF.

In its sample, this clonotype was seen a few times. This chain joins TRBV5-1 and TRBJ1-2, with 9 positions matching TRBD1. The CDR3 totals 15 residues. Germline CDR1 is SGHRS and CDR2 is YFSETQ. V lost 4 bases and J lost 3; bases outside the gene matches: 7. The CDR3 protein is CASSQTGGTDYGYTF. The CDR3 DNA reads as TGCGCCAGCAGCCAGACAGGGGGGACGGACTATGGCTACACCTTC.

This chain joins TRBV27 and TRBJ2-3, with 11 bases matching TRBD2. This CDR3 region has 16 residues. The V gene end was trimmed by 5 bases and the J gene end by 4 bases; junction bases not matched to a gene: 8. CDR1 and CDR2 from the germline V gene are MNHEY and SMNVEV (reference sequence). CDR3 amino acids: CASSHVAGGRSDTQYF. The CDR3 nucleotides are TGTGCCAGCAGTCACGTAGCGGGGGGGCGGTCAGATACGCAGTATTTT.

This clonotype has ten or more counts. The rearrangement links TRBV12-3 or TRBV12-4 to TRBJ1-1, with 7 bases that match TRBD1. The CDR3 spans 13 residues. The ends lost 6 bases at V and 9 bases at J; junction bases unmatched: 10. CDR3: CASRLNRDRQAFF. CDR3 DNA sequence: TGTGCCAGCAGACTAAACCGGGACAGACAAGCTTTCTTT.

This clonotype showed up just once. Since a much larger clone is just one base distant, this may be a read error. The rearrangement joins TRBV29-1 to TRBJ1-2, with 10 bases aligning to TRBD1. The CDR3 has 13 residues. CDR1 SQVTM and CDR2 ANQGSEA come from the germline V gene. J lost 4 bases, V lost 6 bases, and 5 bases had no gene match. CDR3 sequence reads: CSVRQGAGYGYTF. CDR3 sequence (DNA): TGCAGCGTCCGACAGGGGGCTGGCTATGGCTACACCTTC.

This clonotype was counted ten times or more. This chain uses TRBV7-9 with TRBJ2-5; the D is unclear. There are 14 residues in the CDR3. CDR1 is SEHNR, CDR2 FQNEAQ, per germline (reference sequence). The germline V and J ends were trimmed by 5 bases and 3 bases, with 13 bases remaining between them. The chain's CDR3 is CASSAELREETQYF. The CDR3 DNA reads TGTGCCAGCAGCGCCGAGTTGAGAGAAGAGACCCAGTACTTC.

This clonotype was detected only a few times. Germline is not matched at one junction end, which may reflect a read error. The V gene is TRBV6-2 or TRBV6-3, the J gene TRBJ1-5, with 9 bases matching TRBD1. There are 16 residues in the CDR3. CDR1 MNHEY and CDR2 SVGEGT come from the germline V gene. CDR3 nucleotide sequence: TGTGCCAGCAGTTATGCCCCGACAGGGGGGAATCAGCCCCGGCATTTT. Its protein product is CASSYAPTGGNQPRHF.

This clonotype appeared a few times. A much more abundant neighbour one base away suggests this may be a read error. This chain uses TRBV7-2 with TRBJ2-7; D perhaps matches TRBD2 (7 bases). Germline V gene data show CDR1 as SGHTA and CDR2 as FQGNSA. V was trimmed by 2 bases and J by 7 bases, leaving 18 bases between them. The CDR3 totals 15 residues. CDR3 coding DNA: TGTGCCAGCAGCTTAAGGGGGGGCCCAGGAAATGAGCAGTACTTC. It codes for CASSLRGGPGNEQYF.

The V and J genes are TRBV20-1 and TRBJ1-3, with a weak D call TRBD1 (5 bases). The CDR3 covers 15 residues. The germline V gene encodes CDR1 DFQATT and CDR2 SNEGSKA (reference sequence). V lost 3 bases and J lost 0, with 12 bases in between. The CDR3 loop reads CSASVSGTSGNTIYF. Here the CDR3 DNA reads TGCAGTGCTAGTGTGTCAGGGACCTCTGGAAACACCATATATTTT.

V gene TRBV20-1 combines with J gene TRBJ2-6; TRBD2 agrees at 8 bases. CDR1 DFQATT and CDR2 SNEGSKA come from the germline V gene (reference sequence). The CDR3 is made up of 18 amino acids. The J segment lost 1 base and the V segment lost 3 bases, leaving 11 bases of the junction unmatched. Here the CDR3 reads CSARIPGLGKSGANVLTF. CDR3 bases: TGCAGTGCTAGGATACCGGGACTAGGAAAGTCTGGGGCCAACGTCCTGACTTTC.